Sequencing of this T cell receptor (beta chain) was carried out in a study of T-cell reconstitution after alpha-beta-depleted transplantation in children. Construction of the TCRbeta library involved unique molecular identifiers. TCRdb fed the PCR reads into MiXCR, producing one record per CDR3 protein. Found here are approximately 420,000 distinct CDR3 sequences, approximately 11% of them singletons; the top ten hold 4.5% to 6.5%. Germline V CDR1 and CDR2: DFQATT, SNEGSKA (reference sequence). The CDR3 spans 14 residues. Trimming took 6 bases from V and 4 from J, leaving 15 bases between them. The rearrangement joins TRBV20-1 to TRBJ2-2, with D tentatively TRBD1 (6 bases). The receptor comes from a human donor who donated a stem cell graft to a child with acute myeloid leukemia. The sequences come from PBMCs from the stem cell graft donor, collected from the stem cell graft. The CDR3, as DNA: TGCAGTGCAAAAGGCAGGGGCGCCACCGGGGAGCTGTTTTTT. It specifies CSAKGRGATGELFF.